The clone carrying this T cell receptor (beta chain) came up a few times. The antigen remains undetermined. Reasons for excluding patients were uncontrolled infection, other autoimmune disease, pregnancy or lactation. More than 8 ml fresh peripheral blood yielded the PBMCs. V dropped 5 bases and J dropped 2 bases, with 7 bases sitting between them. Germline V gene lookup returns CDR1 SEHNR and CDR2 FQNEAQ (reference sequence). This CDR3 region has 12 residues. There were TCR beta CDR3 regions amplified from RNA transcripts. HTBI primers were employed in a first-round RT-PCR of the TCR CDR3. TCRdb itself ran the multiplex PCR reads through MiXCR, one entry per CDR3 protein. Among over 500,000 distinct CDR3 sequences listed, about 16% were seen once. The data derive from a study of T cells in Graves' hyperthyroidism and ophthalmopathy. Study information: Peripheral blood specimens were obtained at initial diagnosis, prior to any treatment.

General study results and limits: A model of 13 V-J features distinguished ophthalmopathy from stable hyperthyroidism.

Source material: blood. The source is a woman in her twenties or thirties with Graves' ophthalmopathy. This sequence joins TRBV7-9 and TRBJ2-7, with D unresolved. The CDR3 sequence is CASSLFAYEQYF. The CDR3 DNA sequence: TGTGCCAGCAGCCTATTTGCCTACGAGCAGTACTTC.